What follows are 31 T cell receptor beta chains derived from one specimen sequenced in a study of T cell repertoires in cytomegalovirus infection (dated 2019 in TCRdb). The listed sequencing device is Illumina HiSeq 1500. TCRdb reworked the public reads: Q25 trimming with fastp, MiXCR clone assembly, productive beta chains retained. Merged by CDR3 protein, the rows form single entries marked with the most common genes and DNA. Within this sample are 200,000 or so distinct CDR3 sequences, with approximately 28% of them counted one time only. The ten largest make up approximately 31% of the sample. The source material was PBMCs. These receptors originate from a human donor in good health (CMV status not recorded). Some clones in this sample may be carry-over from other donors' samples.

CDR3 in amino acids: CASRPSAGLSDGSPLHF. The CDR3 DNA reads as TGTGCCAGCAGACCATCCGCCGGACTCAGCGACGGTTCACCCCTCCACTTT. This chain links TRBV6-5 with TRBJ1-6, with D hard to call. This CDR3 is built from 17 residues. From germline, CDR1 is MNHEY and CDR2 SVGAGI. Between the trimmed V and J ends, which lost 6 bases and 9 bases, there was a span of 24 bases.

CDR3 loop: CASSGYRAGTEAFF. As DNA, the CDR3 is TGTGCCAGCAGCGGATACAGGGCCGGCACTGAAGCTTTCTTT. The chain employs TRBV9 and TRBJ1-1; D might be TRBD1 (6 bases). This CDR3 has 14 residues. Germline lookup yields CDR1 SGDLS and CDR2 YYNGEE. Trimming took off 3 bases at V and 4 bases at J, with 13 bases between the two ends.

With regard to this clonotype: The junction does not match germline at one end; this may be a read error. The genes are TRBV27 and TRBJ2-1; D gene unclear. Germline assignment: CDR1 MNHEY and CDR2 SMNVEV (reference sequence). The CDR3 runs 15 residues. CDR3 sequence: CACSLSIGIMNEQFF. The CDR3 nucleotides read TGTGCCTGCAGTTTATCGATAGGGATTATGAATGAGCAGTTCTTC.

This clonotype was detected only a few times. This chain connects TRBV4-1 to TRBJ2-1; weak D call: TRBD2 (5 bases). Germline CDR1 and CDR2: MGHRA and YSYEKL. V shed 3 bases and J shed 10 bases, with 13 bases lying between them. The CDR3 length is 13 residues. The CDR3 reads CASSQALGGEQFF. CDR3 sequence (DNA): TGCGCCAGCAGCCAGGCCTTGGGCGGGGAGCAGTTCTTC.

The J gene is TRBJ2-7, the V gene TRBV20-1; no firm D call. The CDR3 sequence is 15 residues long. Germline CDR1 reads DFQATT; CDR2 reads SNEGSKA (reference sequence). V lost 5 bases to trimming and J lost 3 bases, with 20 bases between them. CDR3 DNA: TGCAGTGCTCCGCATCGCGGACGGAGTAGCTACGAGCAGTACTTC. Translated: CSAPHRGRSSYEQYF.

This clonotype was counted only a few times. The chain has TRBV7-9 and TRBJ2-7; no clear D gene. Germline V lookup: CDR1 SEHNR, CDR2 FQNEAQ (reference sequence). The CDR3 runs 12 residues. With 1 base removed from V and 3 bases from J, the gap between germline ends came to 4 bases. For the CDR3, the DNA is TGTGCCAGCAGCTTAGACCACTACGAGCAGTACTTC. Translation gives CASSLDHYEQYF.

The V call is TRBV11-2, the J call TRBJ2-1, with TRBD2 matching over 15 bases. Trimming cost V 3 bases and J 6 bases; bases outside gene matches: 12. Germline assignment: CDR1 SGHAT and CDR2 FQNNGV. The length of the CDR3 is 19 residues. The chain's CDR3 is CASSFLPGLAGGSGNEQFF. The CDR3 nucleotides read TGTGCCAGCAGCTTCCTCCCAGGACTAGCGGGGGGGTCTGGCAATGAGCAGTTCTTC.

This chain links TRBV2 with TRBJ2-1; 9 nucleotides line up with TRBD2. The germline V gene has CDR1 SNHLY and CDR2 FYNNEI. The V segment lost 10 bases and the J segment 1 base; nucleotides outside the gene matches: 8. The CDR3 totals 15 residues. The CDR3 bases are TGTGCCACGGTAGCGGGGGCGTTATCCTACAATGAGCAGTTCTTC. It is translated as CATVAGALSYNEQFF.

This clonotype has just a few counts. The chain links TRBV27 to TRBJ1-1; 8 nucleotides match TRBD1. CDR3 length: 14 residues. V trimming: 6 bases; J trimming: 4 bases; junction bases outside the gene matches: 7. CDR1 MNHEY and CDR2 SMNVEV come from the germline V gene (reference sequence). The CDR3 DNA is TGTGCCAGCAGGGAACAGGGGGTTGTCACTGAAGCTTTCTTT. Amino acids: CASREQGVVTEAFF.

V usage is TRBV7-3 and J usage is TRBJ2-2, with a possible D match to TRBD2 (6 bases). Germline V gives CDR1 SGHTA, CDR2 FQGTGA. V was shortened by 8 bases and J by 5 bases, with 15 bases between the two germline ends. CDR3 length equals 14 residues. CDR3 region: CASQRGMGTGELFF. The CDR3 coding sequence is TGTGCCAGCCAACGGGGGATGGGGACCGGGGAGCTGTTTTTT.

This clonotype was counted a few times. The V call is TRBV7-8, the J call TRBJ2-7; possibly TRBD1 or TRBD2 for D (6 bases each). The CDR3 has 14 residues. V was pared by 2 bases and J by 2 bases, with 10 bases between. Germline-derived CDR1 and CDR2 are SGHVS and FQNEAQ. Written as DNA, the CDR3 is TGTGCCAGCAGCTTAACGAGGGGGGCCTACGAGCAGTACTTC. It is translated as CASSLTRGAYEQYF.

As for this clonotype: Just one base apart from a much larger clone, this may be a read error. The chain employs TRBV7-2 and TRBJ2-4; TRBD1 matches at 10 bases. CDR1 is SGHTA and CDR2 is FQGNSA in the germline V gene. The CDR3 totals 20 residues. The CDR3 sequence is CASSWSGTGVTAGTRNILYF. In DNA, the CDR3 is TGTGCCAGCAGCTGGTCCGGGACAGGGGTTACCGCGGGAACCAGAAACATTCTGTACTTC.

This clonotype was counted a single time. The chain couples TRBV20-1 to TRBJ2-1; 8 nucleotides agree with TRBD1. Trimming at V came to 3 bases and at J to 6 bases, leaving 7 bases not matched to a gene. Germline CDR1 DFQATT, CDR2 SNEGSKA (reference sequence). The CDR3 extends over 14 amino acids. CDR3 residues: CSASRQGIRNEQFF. In DNA, the CDR3 is TGCAGTGCTAGCAGACAGGGGATACGCAATGAGCAGTTCTTC.

This chain uses TRBV12-3 or TRBV12-4 with TRBJ2-7, with D perhaps assigned TRBD1 or TRBD2 (5 bases each). The CDR3 extends over 13 amino acids. Trimming left V 5 bases short and J 2 bases short, with 10 bases between. The CDR3 spells CASSPGRAYEQYF. CDR3 sequence (DNA): TGTGCCAGCAGTCCGGGACGGGCCTACGAGCAGTACTTC.

The chain links TRBV5-6 to TRBJ1-5; D possibly corresponds to TRBD1 (5 bases). Germline CDR1 reads SGHDT; CDR2 reads YYEEEE. This CDR3 contains 14 residues. V shed 0 bases and J shed 6 bases, with 10 bases lying between them. CDR3 loop: CASSLGQSFQPQHF. The CDR3 DNA follows: TGTGCCAGCAGCTTGGGACAGTCTTTTCAGCCCCAGCATTTT.

The rearrangement joins TRBV12-3 or TRBV12-4 to TRBJ1-2, with D unclear. Between the trimmed V and J ends, which lost 4 bases and 3 bases, there was a span of 3 bases. There are 11 residues in the CDR3. CDR3 protein: CASSYDYGYTF. The CDR3 DNA is TGTGCCAGCAGTTACGACTATGGCTACACCTTC.

This clonotype was detected many times. The V and J genes are TRBV7-2 and TRBJ2-3; 10 positions agree with TRBD1. Unmatched junction bases numbered 1, after V lost 3 bases and J lost 4 bases. This CDR3 spans 14 amino acids. The germline gives CDR1 SGHTA, CDR2 FQGNSA. The CDR3 DNA sequence: TGTGCCAGCAGCTTTGGGACAGGGGCAGATACGCAGTATTTT. Translated: CASSFGTGADTQYF. Full variable domain (outside the CDR3, taken from reference TRBV7-2 and TRBJ2-3): GAGVSQSPSNKVTEKGKDVELRCDPISGHTALYWYRQSLGQGLEFLIYFQGNSAPDKSGLPSDRFSAERTGGSVSTLTIQRTQQEDSAVYLCASSFGTGADTQYFGPGTRLTVL.

This clonotype was observed many times. Written as DNA, the CDR3 is TGTGCCAGCAGCTTAGCCTACAGGGGGAGTCAGCCCCAGCATTTT. Its protein product is CASSLAYRGSQPQHF. This chain links TRBV7-2 with TRBJ1-5; 8 nucleotides agree with TRBD1. Germline assignment: CDR1 SGHTA and CDR2 FQGNSA. After removal of 0 bases from V and 6 bases from J, the junction contained 4 bases not matched to a gene. This CDR3 spans 15 amino acids.

The rearrangement uses TRBV11-1 and TRBJ2-2; 12 bases agree with TRBD2. V trimming: 5 bases; J trimming: 0 bases; junction bases outside the gene matches: 4. Germline V lookup: CDR1 SGHAT, CDR2 FQDESV (reference sequence). The CDR3 is 17 amino acids. CDR3 amino acids: CASSTTSGGTNTGELFF. The CDR3 coding sequence is TGTGCCAGCAGCACGACTAGCGGGGGCACGAACACCGGGGAGCTGTTTTTT.

This clonotype showed up just a few times. The chain links TRBV12-3 or TRBV12-4 to TRBJ1-1, with a weak D call TRBD1 (6 bases). V lost 6 bases, J lost 2 bases, and 13 bases lay in between. This CDR3 is built from 14 residues. CDR3 loop: CASSSYGGNTEAFF. CDR3 nucleotides: TGTGCCAGCAGCTCTTATGGGGGCAACACTGAAGCTTTCTTT.

The chain joins TRBV18 to TRBJ1-3, with D hard to call. The V end lost 1 base, the J end lost 4 bases, and 14 bases lay between the germline ends. Germline V gene data show CDR1 as KGHSH and CDR2 as LQKENI. The CDR3 runs 16 residues. The CDR3 sequence: CASSPQTSSSGNTIYF. In DNA form, the CDR3 reads TGTGCCAGCTCACCACAGACTTCCTCATCGGGAAACACCATATATTTT.

This clonotype came up a few times. The chain combines TRBV27 with TRBJ1-2; 11 positions match TRBD1. The junction had 4 bases not matched to a gene; V was cut back by 8 bases and J by 5 bases. The CDR3 spans 13 residues. The germline CDR1 and CDR2 sequences are MNHEY and SMNVEV (reference sequence). The CDR3 is CASSDRGLYGYTF. The CDR3 DNA is TGTGCCAGCTCGGACAGGGGGCTTTATGGCTACACCTTC.

This sequence joins TRBV11-2 and TRBJ2-7, with 7 bases identical to TRBD1. CDR3 length: 16 residues. Germline assignment: CDR1 SGHAT and CDR2 FQNNGV. V trimming: 0 bases; J trimming: 0 bases; junction bases outside the gene matches: 5. The chain's CDR3 is CASSLEMDRSSYEQYF. As DNA, the CDR3 is TGTGCCAGCAGCTTAGAAATGGACAGGAGCTCCTACGAGCAGTACTTC.

V is TRBV30 and J is TRBJ2-1, with D possibly called TRBD1 or TRBD2 (5 bases each). The ends were cut back, 2 bases at V and 9 bases at J, with 8 bases in the middle. The CDR3 is 11 residues long. Germline V gene data show CDR1 as GTSNPN and CDR2 as SVGIG (reference sequence). The CDR3 is CAWSWGSEQFF. The CDR3 DNA sequence: TGTGCCTGGAGTTGGGGGAGTGAGCAGTTCTTC.

This clonotype has more than one count but fewer than ten. The chain employs TRBV7-8 and TRBJ2-7; TRBD1 aligns across 7 bases. Germline CDR1 reads SGHVS; CDR2 reads FQNEAQ. After removal of 5 bases from V and 2 bases from J, the junction contained 9 bases not matched to a gene. This CDR3 contains 15 residues. The CDR3 coding sequence is TGTGCCAGCAGCCCCTATAGACAGGGACCCTACGAGCAGTACTTC. Translated: CASSPYRQGPYEQYF.

The CDR3 protein is CASKESNQPQHF. Here the CDR3 DNA reads TGTGCCAGCAAGGAAAGCAATCAGCCCCAGCATTTT. The chain uses TRBV6-2 or TRBV6-3 and TRBJ1-5, with D unclear. The CDR3 has 12 residues. V lost 7 bases and J 1 base, leaving 5 bases between the germline ends. CDR1 is MNHEY, CDR2 SVGEGT, per germline.

The V and J genes are TRBV30 and TRBJ2-1, with 7 positions matching TRBD2. V lost 3 bases to trimming and J lost 8 bases; unmatched junction nucleotides: 1. Germline V gene data show CDR1 as GTSNPN and CDR2 as SVGIG (reference sequence). This CDR3 spans 11 amino acids. In nucleotides, the CDR3 is TGTGCCTGGAGGGGGAGGGATGAGCAGTTCTTC. Translated: CAWRGRDEQFF.

This clonotype has ten or more counts. The V gene is TRBV6-2 or TRBV6-3, the J gene TRBJ2-3, with 10 bases lining up with TRBD1. The germline V gene has CDR1 MNHEY and CDR2 SVGEGT. The V and J ends lost 4 bases and 3 bases, in that order; junction bases with no gene match: 4. This CDR3 contains 15 residues. In DNA form, the CDR3 reads TGTGCCAGCAGTTCCGACAGGGGGCATACAGATACGCAGTATTTT. Its translation is CASSSDRGHTDTQYF.

The chain employs TRBV11-2 and TRBJ2-5, with D tentatively TRBD1 (6 bases). Trimming shortened V by 5 bases and J by 1 base, and 8 bases separated the two germline ends. The CDR3 consists of 13 residues. Germline CDR1 reads SGHAT; CDR2 reads FQNNGV. In nucleotides, the CDR3 is TGTGCCAGCAGCAGGGGGTCCCAAGAGACCCAGTACTTC. It encodes CASSRGSQETQYF.

The chain recombines TRBV2 with TRBJ1-4, with D perhaps matching TRBD1 (6 bases). V gave up 2 bases and J gave up 7 bases, with 23 bases separating them. The germline CDR1 and CDR2 sequences are SNHLY and FYNNEI. CDR3 length equals 18 residues. CDR3 sequence reads: CASSEMYRAPQLGEKLFF. CDR3 DNA: TGTGCCAGCAGTGAAATGTACAGGGCCCCTCAACTAGGTGAAAAACTGTTTTTT. The full variable domain, in which reference TRBV2 and TRBJ1-4 provide the parts outside the CDR3, is EPEVTQTPSHQVTQMGQEVILRCVPISNHLYFYWYRQILGQKVEFLVSFYNNEISEKSEIFDDQFSVERPDGSNFTLKIRSTKLEDSAMYFCASSEMYRAPQLGEKLFFGSGTQLSVL.

This clonotype was counted only a few times. One end of the junction is discordant with germline, which a read error may explain. The V and J genes are TRBV7-7 and TRBJ1-1; D gene uncertain. CDR3 length equals 13 residues. Germline CDR1 and CDR2: SSHAT and FNYEAQ (reference sequence). The CDR3: CASSLEEGTEAFF. As DNA, the CDR3 is TGTGCTAGCAGCTTAGAGGAGGGCACTGAAGCTTTCTTT.